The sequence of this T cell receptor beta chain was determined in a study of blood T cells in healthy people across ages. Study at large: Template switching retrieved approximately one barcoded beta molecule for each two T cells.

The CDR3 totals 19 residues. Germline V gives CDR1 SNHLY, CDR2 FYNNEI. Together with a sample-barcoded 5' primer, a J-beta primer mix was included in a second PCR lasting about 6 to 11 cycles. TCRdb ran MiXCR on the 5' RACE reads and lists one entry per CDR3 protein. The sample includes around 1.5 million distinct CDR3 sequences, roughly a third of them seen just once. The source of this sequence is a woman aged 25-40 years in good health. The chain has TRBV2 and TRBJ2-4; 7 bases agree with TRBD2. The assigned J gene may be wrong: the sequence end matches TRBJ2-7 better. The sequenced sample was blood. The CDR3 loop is CASRETFSTIRDYPYEQYF. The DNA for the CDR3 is TGTGCCAGCAGGGAGACCTTTTCCACAATCCGGGACTACCCCTACGAGCAGTACTTC.